This TCR beta chain was identified in a study of shared clonotypes between healthy human individuals (dated by TCRdb to the early 2020s). A note on the overall study: The cohort comprised a couple of women and a few men aged 18 to 49 years. To estimate repertoire size and how much clonotype sharing occurs between individuals, the study deeply sequenced the blood TCR repertoires of about five healthy adults. Libraries were prepared and TCR repertoires were sequenced by different laboratories using diverse techniques, in order to increase sequencing depth and limit assay-specific biases. Each donor's leukapheresis produced roughly between roughly 0.85 and 9.5 billion PBMCs. General findings and caveats noted by the study authors: The small number of donors limited the genetic and exposure-history diversity represented. Only blood was sampled, and tissue TCR repertoires likely differ from those in blood. Based on pairwise subsampling, the degree of clonotype sharing among donors was expected to be affected by sequencing depth.

The CDR3 measures 16 amino acids from cysteine to phenylalanine. The entry retains the CDR3 DNA only, 48 bases that are in frame from base 1. CDR1 and CDR2, looked up from the germline V gene, are LGHNA and YNFKEQ. V is pared back by 1 base and J by 2 bases, with 13 bases lying between the germline termini. Worth noting for this clone: It has no known antigen specificity. Nothing much larger sits one base from this clone, and base qualities are not available.

Using the deep immunoSEQ assay, TCR CDR3 regions were amplified from genomic DNA by multiplex PCR. Genomic DNA extracted from each cell subset was distributed evenly over all wells of several immunoSEQ 96-well plates, and each plate served as one replicate. For unsorted PBMC, each replicate PCR was loaded with approximately 300 ng genomic DNA, equivalent to 30,000 or so T cell genomes. Ten immunoSEQ deep assay plates were used to sequence the unsorted PBMC genomic DNA. Purified libraries were measured with a Qubit 3.0 fluorometer, size-checked on a Bioanalyzer 2100, and measured again with the KAPA Library Quantification kit. A separate single-read 150-cycle Illumina NextSeq 550 flow cell was used to sequence each immunoSEQ 96-well plate. As for the original processing: Because the immunoSEQ output included only junctional sequences and no quality scores, the filtering could not be the same as the filtering used for full-length reads. To assign V/J genes and CDR3, sequences were annotated against IMGT germline references using PyIR, a Python wrapper for IgBLAST v1.9. Any read was removed if the V/J assignment was weak (E-value above 1e-6), the CDR3 was missing, or the read contained stop codons, out-of-frame junctions, or ambiguous translated residues. V3J clonotypes were defined as sequences sharing the same inferred V gene, J gene, and CDR3 amino acid sequence. To compute the percentage overlap between repertoires, the number of shared unique clonotypes was divided by the size of the smaller repertoire. Three approaches were used to assess repertoire richness: RTK rarefaction, the Chao1 estimator, and Recon v2.1 estimates of unobserved clonotypes. TCRdb's version of the immuneACCESS table is confined to in-frame rearrangements and falls short of the full clone set. An unresolved V gene accounts for under half of the shortfall where checked; the remainder is of unknown origin. D and trimming come from the DNA, and the V and J calls and clone size come from that table. In this sample the table shows roughly 500,000 clones, over 65% of which occur a single time. Of the sample, roughly 13% is held by the ten largest clones.

Donors were healthy HIV-negative adults with no recently reported acute infections or vaccinations. Every donor was a Caucasian adult residing in Nashville, Tennessee, USA. For unsorted samples, tens of millions of PBMCs were counted, and genomic DNA was extracted using the QIAamp DNA Blood Mini kit. Blood was obtained by leukapheresis, after which PBMCs were separated by Ficoll-Histopaque density gradient centrifugation and cryopreserved in liquid nitrogen vapor phase. This TCR was sampled from a woman in her forties in good health. Some clones in this sample may be carry-over from other donors' samples. Here the chain combines TRBV4-2 and TRBJ2-3; a tentative D call is TRBD2 (5 bases match). The source material was PBMCs. The CDR3 sequence is CASSQAGVYPTDTQYF. The nucleotides are TGTGCCAGCAGCCAAGCCGGGGTCTACCCCACAGATACGCAGTATTTT.